The clone carrying this TCR beta chain was seen a handful of times. Its antigen is undetermined. The data are from a study of pediatric ulcerative colitis. Broader study findings: Ulcerative colitis patients shared more blood-rectal clones than controls.

Sequencing used immunoSEQ multiplex PCR; TCRdb keeps in-frame clones, though not all of them. The data show tens of thousands of clones, with more than 75% seen just once and 4% to 5.5% held by the top ten. V dropped 0 bases and J dropped 6 bases, with 19 bases sitting between them. CDR3 size: 16 residues. From germline, CDR1 is SGHKS and CDR2 YYEKEE (reference sequence). The sequenced sample was blood. The gene calls are TRBV5-5 and TRBJ2-7; tentative D call: TRBD1 (6 bases). This TCR was recovered from a boy aged 5 to 17 with severe ulcerative colitis. The CDR3 DNA sequence: TGTGCCAGCAGCTTGGCGGGCCTAACTGGGGGCTCCGAGCAGTACTTC. Residues: CASSLAGLTGGSEQYF.